This is a list of T cell receptor beta chains from one sample in a study of blood T cell repertoires in COVID-19. The table came from immunoSEQ multiplex PCR; TCRdb's copy has only in-frame clones and leaves some out. In the table there are 270,000 or so clones, more than 80% of which are singletons. Material for sequencing was peripheral blood. These receptors came from a woman aged 30 to 39 with active or convalescent COVID-19. The CDR3 runs from the conserved cysteine through the conserved F or W. The D gene is left open where the match is weak. Some rows have no size entry. The others give once, few or many, or a class for an expanded clone.

TRBV2,-,TRBJ1-1,TRBD1,TGTGCCAGCACGTCACAGTTAGGGACAGGGGCCCGACGAGCTTTCTTT,CASTSQLGTGARRAFF
TRBV30,-,TRBJ1-2,TRBD1,TGTGCCTGGAGTGGTCAGGGGGCATACAACTATGGCTACACCTTC,CAWSGQGAYNYGYTF
TRBV10-2,-,TRBJ2-5,-,TGCGCCAGCAGTGAGATGCAGCGGGCCCAGGTGGCCCAGTACTTC,CASSEMQRAQVAQYF
TRBV5-4,-,TRBJ2-5,TRBD2,TGTGCCAGCAGCTTGGGACTAGCGGGGGCGACCCAGTACTTC,CASSLGLAGATQYF
TRBV5-5,-,TRBJ2-5,TRBD1,TGTGCCAGCAGCTTGGGCCATTCAGGGGGCCAAGAGACCCAGTACTTC,CASSLGHSGGQETQYF
TRBV29-1,-,TRBJ1-2,TRBD1,TGCAGCGTTGAGGACAGGGTTAACTATGGCTACACCTTC,CSVEDRVNYGYTF
TRBV6-2/TRBV6-3,-,TRBJ2-7,TRBD1,TGTGCCAGCAGTACCCGGGACAGGGGTATCTCCTACGAGCAGTACTTC,CASSTRDRGISYEQYF
TRBV7-2,-,TRBJ2-3,-,TGTGCCAGCAGCCCTATTATTTCAGGCGCCGATACGCAGTATTTT,CASSPIISGADTQYF
TRBV5-1,-,TRBJ2-1,-,TGCGCCAGCAGCTCTGGGGCGTGGGAGCAGTTCTTC,CASSSGAWEQFF
TRBV6-2/TRBV6-3,-,TRBJ2-1,-,TGTGCCAGCAGTCTGATAGCCCCCATTTACAATGAGCAGTTCTTC,CASSLIAPIYNEQFF
TRBV28,-,TRBJ1-5,-,TGTGCCAGCAGACCCGCCCGGAGGCCCCAGCATTTT,CASRPARRPQHF
TRBV7-3,-,TRBJ1-5,TRBD1,TGTGCCAGCTCGAGGGGGCCCGATCAGCCCCAGCATTTT,CASSRGPDQPQHF
TRBV4-1,-,TRBJ2-5,TRBD2,TGCGCCAGCAGCCCTACAAGTTGGGGGGGGGAGACCCAGTACTTC,CASSPTSWGGETQYF
TRBV7-3,-,TRBJ1-1,-,TGTGCCAGCAGCTCGGAGGGAGCGAACACTGAAGCTTTCTTT,CASSSEGANTEAFF
TRBV6-2/TRBV6-3,once,TRBJ1-1,TRBD1,TGTGCCAGCAGTCACGTAGGTAAGGGGGCGGAAGCTTTCTTT,CASSHVGKGAEAFF
TRBV19,-,TRBJ1-3,-,TGTGCCAGTACCGATGGTGGCCTGCCGTCTTCAAACACCATATATTTT,CASTDGGLPSSNTIYF
TRBV19,-,TRBJ1-1,TRBD1,TGTGCCAGTAAAGGGACAGGGTGGACAAACACTGAAGCTTTCTTT,CASKGTGWTNTEAFF